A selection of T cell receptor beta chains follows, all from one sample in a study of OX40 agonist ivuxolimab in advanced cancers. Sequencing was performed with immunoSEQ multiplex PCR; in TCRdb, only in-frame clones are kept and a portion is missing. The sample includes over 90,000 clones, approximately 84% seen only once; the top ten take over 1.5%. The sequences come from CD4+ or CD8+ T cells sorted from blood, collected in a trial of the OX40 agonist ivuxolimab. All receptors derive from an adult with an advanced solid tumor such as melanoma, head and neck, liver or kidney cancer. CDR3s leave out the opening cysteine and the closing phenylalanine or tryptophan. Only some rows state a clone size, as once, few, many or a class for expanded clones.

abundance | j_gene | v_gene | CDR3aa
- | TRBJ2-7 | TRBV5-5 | ASTQGDRGQISYEQY
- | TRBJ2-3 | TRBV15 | ATSRDPGEADTQY
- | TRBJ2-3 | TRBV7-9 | ASSFWDRHTDTQY
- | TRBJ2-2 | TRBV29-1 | SVPGTSGTGELF
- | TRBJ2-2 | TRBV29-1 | SVEDSSGRNTGELF
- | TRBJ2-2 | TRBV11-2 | ASSSGPHTGELF
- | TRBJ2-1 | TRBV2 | ASHASGSGNEQF
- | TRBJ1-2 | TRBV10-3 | AISEAGGEDGYT
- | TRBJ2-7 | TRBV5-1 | ASSLGGSSYEQY
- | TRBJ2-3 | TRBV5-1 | ASSLQTGPADTQY
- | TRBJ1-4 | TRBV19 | ASSTPGQGIRANEKLF
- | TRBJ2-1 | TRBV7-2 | ASSLGTHLGRQF
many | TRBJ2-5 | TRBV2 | ASSRNTQETQY
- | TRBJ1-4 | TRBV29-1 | SVETGGEKLF
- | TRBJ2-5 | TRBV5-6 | ASSFMETQY
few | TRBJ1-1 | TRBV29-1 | SVHPQGPTEAF
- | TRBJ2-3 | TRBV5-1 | ASRDGSGTSTDTQY
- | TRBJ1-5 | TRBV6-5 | ATMDRMGNQPQH
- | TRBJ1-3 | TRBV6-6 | ASKNRGYSGNTIY
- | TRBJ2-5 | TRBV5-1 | ASSPTGGRETQY
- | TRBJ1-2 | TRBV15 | ATSRDRQALGYT
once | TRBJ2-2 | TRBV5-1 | ASSFRLSDTGELF
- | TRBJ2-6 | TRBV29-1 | SVNTGGSGANVLT
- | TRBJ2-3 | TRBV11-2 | ASSLELLTDTQY
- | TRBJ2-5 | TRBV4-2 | ASSQVSGGSETQY
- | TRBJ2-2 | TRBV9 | ASSPTGARAGELF
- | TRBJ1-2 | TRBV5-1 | ASSSMGPSNYGYT
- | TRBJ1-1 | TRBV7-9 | ASSWGQNTEAF
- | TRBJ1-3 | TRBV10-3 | AISESEGVVGNTIY
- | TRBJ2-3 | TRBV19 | ASSDRGSTDTQY
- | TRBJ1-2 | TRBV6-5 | ASSYSEGYGYT
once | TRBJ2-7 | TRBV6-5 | ASSYARDRVGYEQY
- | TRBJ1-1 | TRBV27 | ASTRGQGNTEAF
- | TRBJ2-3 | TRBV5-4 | ASSYTGTDTQY
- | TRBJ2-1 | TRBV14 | ASSLFGSGYYNEQF
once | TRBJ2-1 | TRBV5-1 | ASKGDSTLYNEQF
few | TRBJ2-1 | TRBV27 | ASSLGLAGGENEQF
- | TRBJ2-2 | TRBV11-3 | ASSFLRGTGELF
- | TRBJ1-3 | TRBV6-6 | ASSYSMGVGNTIY
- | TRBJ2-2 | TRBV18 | ASSLLGTSNTGELF
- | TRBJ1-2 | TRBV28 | ASRTGGNNYGYT
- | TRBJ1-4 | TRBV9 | ASSVNANEKLF
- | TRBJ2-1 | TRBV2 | ASKETGLGRDEQF
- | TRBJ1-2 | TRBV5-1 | ASSRDRTNYGYT
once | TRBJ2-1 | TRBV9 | ASSVDGGDYNEQF
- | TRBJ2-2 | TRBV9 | ASSVEGQRGGELF